This record covers a single TCR beta chain. The antigen is unknown. This sample was included in a study of blood T cell dynamics during melanoma immunotherapy. Each bulk PBMC sample had roughly 350 ng DNA loaded. Clones were sequenced by immunoSEQ multiplex PCR, and TCRdb holds only the in-frame ones, with some missing. There are about 22,000 clones in the sample; roughly 90% occur only once, and roughly 1.2% lies in the top ten. Trimming cost V 1 base and J 5 bases; bases outside gene matches: 7. Germline loops: CDR1 SNHLY, CDR2 FYNNEI. The CDR3 spans 15 residues. This sample's time point: pre-treatment baseline. The study's findings and limits: Unlike progressors, later disease-control patients had W3 repertoires gaining clonality or diversity.

This sample comprised blood, obtained from a patient treated with checkpoint blockade. The V call is TRBV2, the J call TRBJ1-1, with 7 positions matching TRBD1. The source is a human donor with melanoma. The DNA of the CDR3 is TGTGCCAGCAGTGAAGACAGGGGCGGGTATACTGAAGCTTTCTTT. It translates to CASSEDRGGYTEAFF.